This T cell receptor (beta chain) originates from a study of monozygotic twins with inflammatory bowel disease. Each TCR library used 3,500 to 4,500 ng of total RNA. Reanalyzing the 5' RACE reads, TCRdb keeps one entry per CDR3 protein, without DNA. This table lists fewer than 550,000 distinct CDR3 sequences. CDR1 is LGHDT, CDR2 YNNKEL, per germline (reference sequence). CDR3 size: 18 residues. The chain uses TRBV3-1 and TRBJ2-2; TCRdb gives TRBD1 as the D gene, but with no DNA this cannot be confirmed. Source material: blood. This clonotype originated in a human donor with ulcerative colitis or Crohn's disease, or a healthy co-twin of an affected twin (not recorded which). The CDR3 reads CASSPLSRGDESTGELFF.